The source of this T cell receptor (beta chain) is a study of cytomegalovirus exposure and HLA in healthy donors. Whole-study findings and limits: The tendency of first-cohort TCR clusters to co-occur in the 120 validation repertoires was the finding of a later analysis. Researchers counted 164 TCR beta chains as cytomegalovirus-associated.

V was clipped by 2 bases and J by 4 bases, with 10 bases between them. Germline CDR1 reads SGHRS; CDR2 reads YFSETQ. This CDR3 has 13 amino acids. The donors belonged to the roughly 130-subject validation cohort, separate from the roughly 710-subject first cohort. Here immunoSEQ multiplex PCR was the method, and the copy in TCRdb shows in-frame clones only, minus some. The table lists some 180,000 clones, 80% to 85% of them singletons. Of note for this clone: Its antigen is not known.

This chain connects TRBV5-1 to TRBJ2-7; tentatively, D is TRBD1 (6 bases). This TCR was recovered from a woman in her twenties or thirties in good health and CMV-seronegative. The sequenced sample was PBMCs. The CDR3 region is CASSFNREYEQYF. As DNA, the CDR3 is TGCGCCAGCAGCTTTAACAGGGAGTACGAGCAGTACTTC.